The present TCR beta chain was sequenced within a study of T cell clonality in common variable immunodeficiency. Study-wide results and caveats: Compared with healthy controls, CVID subjects showed increased TCRbeta clonality, mostly in about a third.

CDR3 length equals 13 residues. The V gene lost 4 bases and the J gene lost 4 bases, with 6 bases spanning the gap. Per germline, CDR1 SGHRS and CDR2 YFSETQ. Assay used: immunoSEQ multiplex PCR; TCRdb lists only in-frame clones, some missing. This repertoire holds roughly 70,000 clones, and none appear only once. This clone was counted ten times or more. The antigen remains undetermined. Coverage ceases 3 residues before the CDR3 finishes, and the germline J gene fills in the end. J is TRBJ2-6 and V is TRBV5-1; D is unclear. The sequencing sample was made of peripheral blood mononuclear cells. The sequence came from a person between 18 and 75 years old in good health. CDR3 DNA (partial): TGCGCCAGCAGCGAAGCGGGGGCCAACGTC. This encodes CASSEAGANV. The CDR3 in its entirety is CASSEAGANVLTF.